Presented here are 25 T cell receptor beta chains from one specimen sequenced in a study of blood T cell repertoires in COVID-19. This table comes from immunoSEQ multiplex PCR, and its TCRdb copy is limited to in-frame clones, with some not included. The sample consists of 200,000 to 250,000 clones, around 85% of them appearing once. Sequencing was performed on peripheral blood. Receptors were obtained from a human donor in a cohort sampled during active COVID-19.

This clone was picked up one time. Other DNA sequences in this sample translate to the same CDR3. The chain recombines TRBV5-1 with TRBJ1-5, with D perhaps TRBD1 (5 bases). The germline gives CDR1 SGHRS, CDR2 YFSETQ. CDR3 length: 15 residues. V dropped 0 bases and J dropped 1 base, with 8 bases sitting between them. The CDR3 reads CASSLVGGSNQPQHF. The CDR3 nucleotides read TGCGCCAGCAGCTTGGTGGGGGGGAGCAATCAGCCCCAGCATTTT.

The CDR3 protein is CASSLGPPQGARSPLHF. CDR3 DNA sequence: TGTGCCAGCAGCTTGGGACCCCCTCAGGGGGCGAGGTCACCCCTCCACTTT. The chain employs TRBV5-6 and TRBJ1-6; TRBD1 aligns across 8 bases. CDR3 length equals 17 residues. With V trimmed by 0 bases and J by 10 bases, 12 bases remained unmatched. In germline, CDR1 is SGHDT, CDR2 YYEEEE. The full variable domain, with the rest looked up from reference TRBV5-6 and TRBJ1-6, is DAGVTQSPTHLIKTRGQQVTLRCSPKSGHDTVSWYQQALGQGPQFIFQYYEEEERQRGNFPDRFSGHQFPNYSSELNVNALLLGDSALYLCASSLGPPQGARSPLHFGNGTRLTVT.

The V and J genes are TRBV4-3 and TRBJ2-7, with a weak D call TRBD1 (6 bases). The CDR3 has 14 amino acids. V was trimmed by 5 bases and J by 0 bases, leaving 11 bases between them. Germline V gene lookup returns CDR1 LGHNA and CDR2 YSLEER. The CDR3 is CASSWDTISYEQYF. CDR3 nucleotides: TGCGCCAGCAGCTGGGACACCATCTCCTACGAGCAGTACTTC.

This clone came up once. The J gene is TRBJ1-6, the V gene TRBV18; 9 bases map to TRBD1. Trimming removed 3 bases from V and 7 bases from J; junction bases left unmatched: 7. This CDR3 has 16 residues. CDR1 is KGHSH, CDR2 LQKENI, per germline. The CDR3 sequence: CASSPAGTGTNSPLHF. CDR3 bases: TGTGCCAGCTCACCCGCCGGGACAGGGACGAATTCACCCCTCCACTTT.

The gene calls are TRBV5-5 and TRBJ1-5; unclear D gene. There are 15 residues in the CDR3. V lost 2 bases and J lost 6, with 15 bases in between. The germline V gene encodes CDR1 SGHKS and CDR2 YYEKEE (reference sequence). This CDR3 is CASSFQGGSGQPQHF. CDR3 nucleotide sequence: TGTGCCAGCAGCTTTCAAGGCGGGTCTGGTCAGCCCCAGCATTTT.

The J gene is TRBJ2-3, the V gene TRBV4-3, with 8 positions matching TRBD2. This CDR3 has 18 amino acids. With 0 bases clipped from V and 8 bases from J, the junction kept 16 bases outside the gene matches. CDR1 and CDR2 from the germline V gene are LGHNA and YSLEER. The CDR3, as DNA: TGCGCCAGCAGCCAAGATTATCCGCCCGGGACTAGTCTTGGTACGCAGTATTTT. This translates into CASSQDYPPGTSLGTQYF.

J is TRBJ1-1 and V is TRBV28; D ambiguous. The germline V gene has CDR1 MDHEN and CDR2 SYDVKM. V lost 6 bases to trimming and J lost 1 base, with 12 bases between them. This CDR3 is 14 amino acids long. The CDR3 DNA is TGTGCCAGCAGACCCCCGCCGGGGAACACTGAAGCTTTCTTT. Encoded protein: CASRPPPGNTEAFF.

The chain has TRBV27 and TRBJ2-2, with D maybe TRBD1 (6 bases). In germline, CDR1 is MNHEY, CDR2 SMNVEV (reference sequence). Trimming removed 5 bases at V and 6 bases at J, with 13 bases between. The CDR3 spans 14 residues. The CDR3 DNA follows: TGTGCCAGCAGTCCTAACAGGGCGGCCGGGGAGCTGTTTTTT. It translates to CASSPNRAAGELFF.

V usage is TRBV7-9 and J usage is TRBJ2-1, with D maybe TRBD1 (5 bases). The CDR3 covers 15 residues. The V end was cut by 2 bases, the J end by 4 bases, with 12 bases between. Germline V gene sequence: CDR1 SEHNR, CDR2 FQNEAQ (reference sequence). Here the CDR3 reads CASSLTGQGYNEQFF. The CDR3 region has the DNA TGTGCCAGCAGCTTAACGGGCCAGGGATACAATGAGCAGTTCTTC.

V gene TRBV4-2 combines with J gene TRBJ2-2, with D uncertain. V was pared by 0 bases and J by 8 bases, with 13 bases between. The CDR3 sequence is 15 residues long. Germline-derived CDR1 and CDR2 are LGHNA and YNFKEQ. CDR3 in DNA: TGTGCCAGCAGCCAAGATCCAGACTCCTCAGGGGAGCTGTTTTTT. Encoded protein: CASSQDPDSSGELFF.

V usage is TRBV27 and J usage is TRBJ2-7; possible D gene TRBD2, 5 bases. V was clipped by 7 bases and J by 3 bases, with 19 bases between them. This CDR3 region has 15 residues. Germline V gives CDR1 MNHEY, CDR2 SMNVEV (reference sequence). CDR3 sequence (DNA): TGTGCCAGCAACGGTTCGCCGGGATATGTCTACGAGCAGTACTTC. Its translation: CASNGSPGYVYEQYF.

This chain uses TRBV19 with TRBJ1-1; 7 bases align to TRBD1. Germline loops: CDR1 LNHDA, CDR2 SQIVND (reference sequence). The junction had 8 bases not matched to a gene; V was cut back by 10 bases and J by 3 bases. The CDR3 sequence is 13 residues long. The CDR3 coding sequence is TGTGCCACTTCAGGGGGACTCTACACTGAAGCTTTCTTT. Its translation is CATSGGLYTEAFF.

The chain couples TRBV9 to TRBJ1-6; 10 bases match TRBD1. V shed 4 bases and J 4 bases; nucleotides not matched to a gene: 5. CDR1 SGDLS and CDR2 YYNGEE come from the germline V gene. The CDR3 is 16 residues long. Here the CDR3 reads CASSTGQGGYNSPLHF. CDR3 DNA sequence: TGTGCCAGCAGCACAGGACAGGGGGGATATAATTCACCCCTCCACTTT.

The CDR3 loop reads CASSATGGFGNTIYF. DNA of the CDR3: TGTGCCAGTAGTGCGACAGGGGGATTCGGAAACACCATATATTTT. V usage is TRBV19 and J usage is TRBJ1-3, with TRBD1 matching over 9 bases. Germline trimming cut 5 bases from V and 4 bases from J; bases unmatched to any gene: 6. Germline CDR1 LNHDA, CDR2 SQIVND (reference sequence). This CDR3 is 15 amino acids long. Supplemented by reference TRBV19 and TRBJ1-3, the full variable domain reads DGGITQSPKYLFRKEGQNVTLSCEQNLNHDAMYWYRQDPGQGLRLIYYSQIVNDFQKGDIAEGYSVSREKKESFPLTVTSAQKNPTAFYLCASSATGGFGNTIYFGEGSWLTVV.

This clone was seen only a few times. This rearrangement joins TRBV7-9 to TRBJ1-5; D ambiguous. Germline V lookup: CDR1 SEHNR, CDR2 FQNEAQ (reference sequence). Trimming removed 8 bases from V and 10 bases from J, with 15 bases in between. CDR3 size: 12 residues. For the CDR3, the DNA is TGTGCCAGCGCCGCTATTCGGGGACCCCAGCATTTT. Its protein is CASAAIRGPQHF.

The rearrangement uses TRBV18 and TRBJ2-7; 10 bases match TRBD2. With 3 bases clipped from V and 3 bases from J, the junction kept 8 bases outside the gene matches. There are 16 residues in the CDR3. Germline V gene sequence: CDR1 KGHSH, CDR2 LQKENI. The CDR3 spells CASSPRTSGDVYEQYF. The CDR3 bases are TGTGCCAGCTCACCTCGGACTAGCGGCGATGTCTACGAGCAGTACTTC.

The chain has TRBV10-1 and TRBJ1-6; possibly TRBD1 for D (6 bases). The germline gives CDR1 WNHNN, CDR2 SYGVQD (reference sequence). The CDR3 totals 19 residues. V was shortened by 0 bases and J by 6 bases, with 21 bases between the two germline ends. CDR3 DNA: TGCGCCAGCAGTGAGTCTAGTGGGCGGCGGATGGGGGCTAATTCACCCCTCCACTTT. It specifies CASSESSGRRMGANSPLHF.

The rearrangement links TRBV28 to TRBJ1-6, with no clear D. From germline, CDR1 is MDHEN and CDR2 SYDVKM. V was clipped by 5 bases and J by 5 bases, with 10 bases between them. The CDR3 is 14 amino acids. The CDR3 reads CASSQHTNNSPLHF. DNA for the CDR3: TGTGCCAGCAGTCAACACACGAATAATTCACCCCTCCACTTT. Full variable domain (outside the CDR3, taken from reference TRBV28 and TRBJ1-6): DVKVTQSSRYLVKRTGEKVFLECVQDMDHENMFWYRQDPGLGLRLIYFSYDVKMKEKGDIPEGYSVSREKKERFSLILESASTNQTSMYLCASSQHTNNSPLHFGNGTRLTVT.

The rearrangement links TRBV6-5 to TRBJ2-7; D may be TRBD2 (6 bases). Germline values: CDR1 MNHEY, CDR2 SVGAGI. Deletions cut 4 bases from V and 4 bases from J, with 20 bases between. The CDR3 spans 16 residues. DNA for the CDR3: TGTGCCAGCAGTTCCGGACTATCCCGAGGGGCTTACGAGCAGTACTTC. As protein: CASSSGLSRGAYEQYF.

This chain uses TRBV6-2 or TRBV6-3 with TRBJ1-5; TRBD1 matches 9 bases. The CDR3 sequence is 15 residues long. V lost 5 bases, J lost 5 bases, and 7 bases stayed unmatched. In germline, CDR1 is MNHEY, CDR2 SVGEGT. The CDR3 nucleotides read TGTGCCAGCAGTCCCCGGGACAGGGTTTATCAGCCCCAGCATTTT. Translation: CASSPRDRVYQPQHF.

This chain uses TRBV5-5 with TRBJ1-5, with 12 bases aligning to TRBD1. The ends lost 2 bases at V and 6 bases at J; junction bases unmatched: 6. CDR3 length: 16 residues. Germline loops: CDR1 SGHKS, CDR2 YYEKEE (reference sequence). CDR3 in amino acids: CASSLTGTGGVQPQHF. The CDR3 nucleotides are TGTGCCAGCAGCTTAACCGGGACAGGGGGCGTTCAGCCCCAGCATTTT. Full variable domain (remainder filled in from reference TRBV5-5 and TRBJ1-5): DAGVTQSPTHLIKTRGQQVTLRCSPISGHKSVSWYQQVLGQGPQFIFQYYEKEERGRGNFPDRFSARQFPNYSSELNVNALLLGDSALYLCASSLTGTGGVQPQHFGDGTRLSIL.

This rearrangement joins TRBV5-5 to TRBJ2-2; D may be TRBD1 (5 bases). V was clipped by 0 bases and J by 4 bases, with 7 bases between them. The CDR3 has 14 amino acids. Germline V CDR1 and CDR2: SGHKS, YYEKEE (reference sequence). This chain's CDR3 is CASSLGQSTGELFF. CDR3 DNA: TGTGCCAGCAGCTTGGGACAGAGCACCGGGGAGCTGTTTTTT.

The chain carries TRBV5-6 and TRBJ2-7; the D gene is possibly TRBD1 (6 bases). The CDR3 runs 12 residues. Trimming removed 1 base from V and 6 bases from J, with 8 bases in between. Looked up from germline, CDR1 is SGHDT and CDR2 is YYEEEE. This CDR3 is CASSLQGREQYF. CDR3 bases: TGTGCCAGCAGCTTGCAGGGGCGCGAGCAGTACTTC. The complete variable domain, with remaining parts taken from reference TRBV5-6 and TRBJ2-7, reads DAGVTQSPTHLIKTRGQQVTLRCSPKSGHDTVSWYQQALGQGPQFIFQYYEEEERQRGNFPDRFSGHQFPNYSSELNVNALLLGDSALYLCASSLQGREQYFGPGTRLTVT.

The table lists this clone with a count of one. The genes are TRBV28 and TRBJ2-2; TRBD1 is a possible D gene (7 bases). Between the trimmed V and J ends, which lost 8 bases and 4 bases, there was a span of 17 bases. This CDR3 contains 15 residues. From germline, CDR1 is MDHEN and CDR2 SYDVKM. The CDR3 sequence: CASSTAGGRTGELFF. The CDR3 nucleotides read TGTGCCAGCTCGACTGCAGGGGGGCGCACCGGGGAGCTGTTTTTT.

The table lists this clone with a few counts. The rearrangement links TRBV16 to TRBJ1-5; 9 bases are a match to TRBD1. Germline loops: CDR1 KGHSY, CDR2 FQNENV. The V segment lost 4 bases and the J segment 6 bases; nucleotides outside the gene matches: 4. The CDR3 is 14 amino acids. The CDR3 bases are TGTGCCAGCAGCCTGAACAGGGGGCCTCAGCCCCAGCATTTT. As protein: CASSLNRGPQPQHF.